Presented here are 19 T cell receptor beta chains from one specimen sequenced in a study of molecular identifiers for immune sequencing clone quantification. In TCRdb, the PCR reads were re-called with MiXCR into one record per CDR3 protein. The table lists about 510,000 distinct CDR3 sequences, about 20% of them singletons. The sample was naive CD8+ T cells from blood, with Jurkat cell RNA spiked in. Documented subset: FACS-sorted CD8+CD4-CCR7+CD45RA+ naive T cells. These receptors were taken from a human donor in good health. Some libraries in this study had Jurkat cell RNA spiked in.

There are a few counts of this clonotype. The chain links TRBV7-9 to TRBJ1-4; unclear D gene. The CDR3 totals 18 residues. V lost 1 base and J 3 bases, leaving 18 bases between the germline ends. Germline V gives CDR1 SEHNR, CDR2 FQNEAQ (reference sequence). In DNA, the CDR3 is TGTGCCAGCAGCTTAGGCTCTTACGTAGGGTTGGCTAATGAAAAACTGTTTTTT. Protein sequence: CASSLGSYVGLANEKLFF.

This rearrangement joins TRBV6-1 to TRBJ1-6, with 7 bases that match TRBD1. The CDR3 is 19 amino acids. Trimming cost V 2 bases and J 6 bases; bases outside gene matches: 16. Per the germline V gene, CDR1 is MNHNS and CDR2 is SASEGT. CDR3 in DNA: TGTGCCAGCAGTGAATCCTTCGTCCTAGGGGGCTTTGGTAATTCACCCCTCCACTTT. This gives the protein CASSESFVLGGFGNSPLHF.

This clonotype was found many times. The gene calls are TRBV2 and TRBJ2-5, with D tentatively TRBD2 (6 bases). Deletions cut 8 bases from V and 5 bases from J, with 18 bases between. The CDR3 extends over 14 amino acids. Germline loops: CDR1 SNHLY, CDR2 FYNNEI. The DNA for the CDR3 is TGTGCCAGCCTCTTAGGAGGGTACCCGGAGACCCAGTACTTC. This gives the protein CASLLGGYPETQYF.

This clonotype was recorded once. A much larger clone differs from this one at a single base, so this may be a read error. V usage is TRBV29-1 and J usage is TRBJ2-7; TRBD2 is a possible D gene (6 bases). Germline lookup yields CDR1 SQVTM and CDR2 ANQGSEA. CDR3 size: 16 residues. This chain's CDR3 is CSVEDGGNSRPYGQYF. The CDR3 DNA reads as TGCAGCGTTGAAGATGGGGGGAACAGCCGACCCTACGGGCAGTACTTC.

The chain carries TRBV7-2 and TRBJ2-3, with TRBD1 matching 10 bases. Germline V gene data show CDR1 as SGHTA and CDR2 as FQGNSA. The CDR3 has 15 amino acids. The J segment lost 5 bases and the V segment lost 3 bases, leaving 5 bases of the junction unmatched. DNA for the CDR3: TGTGCCAGCAGCTTTCCGGGACAGGGGTTAGATACGCAGTATTTT. Its protein product is CASSFPGQGLDTQYF.

The CDR3 region has the DNA TGTGCCTGGAGTCTCGGGTTCGACTACAATGAGCAGTTCTTC. Protein product: CAWSLGFDYNEQFF. V usage is TRBV30 and J usage is TRBJ2-1; D gene uncertain. There are 14 residues in the CDR3. The V gene's germline CDR1 is GTSNPN and CDR2 SVGIG (reference sequence). The V and J ends lost 2 bases and 3 bases respectively, with 11 bases between them.

The chain couples TRBV4-1 to TRBJ2-7; D is undetermined. The CDR3 runs to 15 residues. Germline CDR1 and CDR2: MGHRA and YSYEKL. Trimming took off 4 bases at V and 4 bases at J, with 17 bases between the two ends. The CDR3: CASSPIDFGLYEQYF. DNA of the CDR3: TGCGCCAGCAGCCCTATTGATTTTGGGTTATACGAGCAGTACTTC.

This clonotype occurred many times. This chain connects TRBV4-2 to TRBJ2-7; D is possibly TRBD2 (6 bases). Trimming removed 0 bases from V and 4 bases from J, with 7 bases in between. CDR3 size: 13 residues. The germline gives CDR1 LGHNA, CDR2 YNFKEQ. DNA for the CDR3: TGTGCCAGCAGCCAAGAGCTAGCGTACGAGCAGTACTTC. Translated, it gives CASSQELAYEQYF.

Ten or more counts support this clonotype. V usage is TRBV29-1 and J usage is TRBJ2-3, with D tentatively TRBD2 (5 bases). This CDR3 has 13 amino acids. Looked up from germline, CDR1 is SQVTM and CDR2 is ANQGSEA. Trimming took 1 base from V and 7 from J, leaving 12 bases between them. The CDR3 DNA is TGCAGCGTTGAAGGACAAGGGAGCAATACGCAGTATTTT. Translated: CSVEGQGSNTQYF.

The chain links TRBV4-3 to TRBJ2-7; D unresolved. Trimming removed 4 bases at V and 6 bases at J, with 13 bases between. Germline lookup yields CDR1 LGHNA and CDR2 YSLEER. This CDR3 spans 13 amino acids. The CDR3 sequence is CASSLDRILEQYF. The CDR3 DNA reads TGCGCCAGCAGCCTGGATAGGATCCTCGAGCAGTACTTC.

This sequence joins TRBV27 and TRBJ2-3; D ambiguous. The CDR3 totals 13 residues. V lost 2 bases, J lost 4 bases, and 7 bases lay in between. Germline V gene data show CDR1 as MNHEY and CDR2 as SMNVEV (reference sequence). The CDR3 region is CASSLGVSDTQYF. Here the CDR3 DNA reads TGTGCCAGCAGTTTAGGGGTCTCAGATACGCAGTATTTT.

This clonotype was observed a handful of times. V is TRBV9 and J is TRBJ2-5; a weak D match, TRBD1 (6 bases). The CDR3 runs to 14 residues. Between the trimmed V and J ends, which lost 4 bases and 1 base, there was a span of 11 bases. Germline-derived CDR1 and CDR2 are SGDLS and YYNGEE. CDR3 protein: CASSSGVSQETQYF. The CDR3 nucleotides are TGTGCCAGCAGCTCAGGGGTATCCCAAGAGACCCAGTACTTC.

In its sample, this clonotype was seen many times. The chain couples TRBV20-1 to TRBJ1-4; tentative D call: TRBD1 (5 bases). The CDR3 has 13 residues. Trimming removed 3 bases at V and 8 bases at J, with 13 bases between. Germline-derived CDR1 and CDR2 are DFQATT and SNEGSKA (reference sequence). CDR3 sequence reads: CSASSGAGEKLFF. DNA of the CDR3: TGCAGTGCTAGTTCTGGGGCTGGAGAAAAACTGTTTTTT.

This clonotype was seen ten or more times. This rearrangement joins TRBV20-1 to TRBJ1-1; D is undetermined. CDR3 length equals 12 residues. Germline CDR1 reads DFQATT; CDR2 reads SNEGSKA (reference sequence). V was shortened by 0 bases and J by 11 bases, with 13 bases between the two germline ends. The CDR3 DNA follows: TGCAGTGCTAGAGATCATGGGGATTACGCTTTCTTT. It yields the protein CSARDHGDYAFF.

V is TRBV19 and J is TRBJ2-1, with D hard to call. CDR1 is LNHDA and CDR2 is SQIVND in the germline V gene (reference sequence). The length of the CDR3 is 12 residues. The V and J ends lost 10 bases and 2 bases respectively, with 9 bases between them. CDR3 sequence (DNA): TGTGCCACAATTAGCCCCTACAATGAGCAGTTCTTC. Translated, it gives CATISPYNEQFF.

This clonotype was found a few times. The rearrangement uses TRBV27 and TRBJ2-7; 8 positions agree with TRBD1. With V trimmed by 4 bases and J by 3 bases, 11 bases remained unmatched. The CDR3 covers 16 residues. Germline CDR1 is MNHEY and CDR2 is SMNVEV (reference sequence). DNA of the CDR3: TGTGCCAGCAGTTCAACCGTTGGACAGGGACTCTACGAGCAGTACTTC. This encodes CASSSTVGQGLYEQYF.

V gene TRBV7-9 combines with J gene TRBJ1-4; 9 bases map to TRBD1. Trimming removed 5 bases from V and 10 bases from J; junction bases left unmatched: 2. The CDR3 extends over 12 amino acids. CDR1 and CDR2 from the germline V gene are SEHNR and FQNEAQ (reference sequence). The CDR3 sequence: CASSRDRVKLFF. The DNA for the CDR3 is TGTGCCAGCAGCCGGGACAGGGTAAAACTGTTTTTT.

The V and J genes are TRBV14 and TRBJ2-7, with D possibly TRBD1 on 6 matching bases. V dropped 4 bases and J dropped 2 bases, with 12 bases sitting between them. CDR3 size: 14 residues. Per germline, CDR1 SGHDN and CDR2 FVKESK. CDR3 in amino acids: CASSRWDTAYEQYF. CDR3 DNA sequence: TGTGCCAGCAGCCGCTGGGACACAGCCTACGAGCAGTACTTC.

This clonotype was recorded at least ten times. The V call is TRBV12-3 or TRBV12-4, the J call TRBJ1-1; unclear D gene. CDR3 length equals 13 residues. Trimming pared 2 bases from V and 6 bases from J, leaving 10 bases between. The CDR3 is CASSLNRVSEAFF. The CDR3 DNA is TGTGCCAGCAGTTTAAATAGGGTTTCTGAAGCTTTCTTT.